This TCR beta chain was profiled in a study of human T cells and chemical hapten exposure. On this clonotype: Its specificity is unknown.

Unmatched junction bases numbered 9, after V lost 6 bases and J lost 1 base. The length of the CDR3 is 17 residues. Study-wide results and limits: DPC sensitization produced no change in TCRs with frequency above 1 in 1000.

Time point noted: healthy volunteer bleed at 6 weeks. Unfractionated whole blood was the source of the extracted total RNA. One entry per CDR3 protein, called by TCRdb with MiXCR from the RACE reads. The repertoire holds 75,000 to 80,000 distinct CDR3 sequences, with around 9.4% as singletons. This receptor was identified in a female donor in good health. Some clones in this sample may be carry-over from other donors' samples. This chain joins TRBV12-3 or TRBV12-4 and TRBJ2-2; 9 nucleotides agree with TRBD1. Sequencing used whole blood. DNA of the CDR3: TGTGCCAGCAGACGCACCGGGACAGGGTTGAACACCGGGGAGCTGTTTTTT. This codes for CASRRTGTGLNTGELFF.